This T cell receptor (beta chain) derives from a study of cytomegalovirus exposure and HLA in healthy donors. The germline V gene has CDR1 KGHSH and CDR2 LQKENI. The ends were cut back, 2 bases at V and 7 bases at J, with 3 bases in the middle. The CDR3 is made up of 11 amino acids. This clone came up a few times. TCRdb's copy holds only in-frame clones and misses some; the assay was immunoSEQ multiplex PCR. The sample yields under 250,000 clones, around nine tenths seen once. Sequencing was done on a sample of PBMCs. This TCR was recovered from a man between 18 and 29 years old in good health and CMV-seronegative. The J gene is TRBJ1-3, the V gene TRBV18; D is undetermined. In DNA, the CDR3 is TGTGCCAGCTCACCAGAGAACACCATATATTTT. It codes for CASSPENTIYF.